The clone carrying this TCR beta chain was observed a handful of times. The CDR3 has 17 amino acids. V lost 3 bases to trimming and J lost 0 bases; unmatched junction nucleotides: 8. CDR1 and CDR2 (germline): SGDLS, YYNGEE. The sample belongs to a study of molecular identifiers for immune sequencing clone quantification. Each CDR3 protein is one row after TCRdb ran MiXCR on the PCR reads. Among around 460,000 distinct CDR3 sequences listed, 20% to 25% were seen once. This receptor was identified in a human donor in good health. Some libraries in this study had Jurkat cell RNA spiked in. This rearrangement joins TRBV9 to TRBJ1-3; 8 bases fit TRBD1. Sequencing input: naive CD8+ T cells from blood, with Jurkat cell RNA spiked in. Subset described: FACS-sorted CD8+CD4-CCR7+CD45RA+ naive T cells. CDR3 residues: CASSGGTGGISGNTIYF. The CDR3 DNA reads as TGTGCCAGCAGCGGGGGAACAGGGGGGATCTCTGGAAACACCATATATTTT.